These T cell receptor beta chains were read from a single sample in a study of post-analysis software for immune sequencing data. MiXCR was run by TCRdb on the PCR reads, yielding one entry per CDR3 protein. The sample carries about 400,000 distinct CDR3 sequences, about a third recorded once. The sequenced sample was blood. All receptors come from a girl aged 5-17 years with multiple sclerosis. Both conserved end residues are part of each CDR3. The D gene is left open where the match is weak. Not all rows give a size; the values are once, few, many and, for expanded clones, a class.

13	TRBJ2-5	-	TRBV25-1	-	TGTGCCAGCACAACCTCAAATGAGGGTCAGCAGTACTTC	CASTTSNEGQQYF
15	TRBJ1-2	-	TRBV7-3	TRBD1	TGTGCCAGCAGCCAAACCGGGACAGGGGGCGGTGGCTACACCTTC	CASSQTGTGGGGYTF
13	TRBJ2-7	many	TRBV12-3/TRBV12-4	-	TGTGCCAGCAGTTTCGGACCTTCCTACGAGCAGTACTTC	CASSFGPSYEQYF
16	TRBJ2-6	-	TRBV5-1	TRBD1	TGCGCCAGCAGCCCCCGGACAGGGACGGGGGCCAACGTCCTGACTTTC	CASSPRTGTGANVLTF
14	TRBJ2-7	-	TRBV9	TRBD1	TGTGCCAGCAGTACAGGGGGCGCCTCCTACGAGCAGTACTTC	CASSTGGASYEQYF
15	TRBJ2-7	once	TRBV5-5	-	TGTGCCAGCAGCGTGACAGCTAGTTCGTCGTACGAGCAGTACTTC	CASSVTASSSYEQYF
14	TRBJ1-5	many	TRBV29-1	-	TGCAGCGTTGCCCAAGGAGGTAGCAATCAGCCCCAGCATTTT	CSVAQGGSNQPQHF
15	TRBJ1-1	-	TRBV7-2	-	TGTGCCAGCAGCTTAGAAGGTTCCGGGTGGACTGAAGCTTTCTTT	CASSLEGSGWTEAFF
15	TRBJ2-2	-	TRBV10-3	TRBD1	TGTGCCATCAGTGAGGGACAGGGGATTACCGGGGAGCTGTTTTTT	CAISEGQGITGELFF
14	TRBJ1-1	-	TRBV6-5	-	TGTGCCAGCAGTACTTATGAAGCGAACACTGAAGCTTTCTTT	CASSTYEANTEAFF
15	TRBJ2-7	medium-sized	TRBV20-1	-	TGCAGTGCTAGGGACCACCCCCTCGGGCGGGCCGAGCAGTACTTC	CSARDHPLGRAEQYF
12	TRBJ2-5	-	TRBV12-3/TRBV12-4	-	TGTGCCAGCAGTCTCACCCGCGGGGAGCAGTACTTC	CASSLTRGEQYF
12	TRBJ2-1	-	TRBV12-3/TRBV12-4	-	TGTGCCAGCAGCCGCGGACCCCTCCCTGGGTTCTTC	CASSRGPLPGFF
21	TRBJ1-5	-	TRBV20-1	-	TGCAGTGCTAGAGATGGTCGGGGAGCTCTCGGGGGTGGAAATAGCAATCAGCCCCAGCATTTT	CSARDGRGALGGGNSNQPQHF
16	TRBJ1-2	-	TRBV7-9	-	TGTGCCAGCAGCTCCCTCCCCTCCGAGGGGGTCTATGGCTACACCTTC	CASSSLPSEGVYGYTF
15	TRBJ1-2	-	TRBV12-3/TRBV12-4	-	TGTGCCAGCAGTCCAACGGACAGACCTAACTATGGCTACACCTTC	CASSPTDRPNYGYTF
16	TRBJ2-1	-	TRBV15	-	TGTGCCACCAGCAGAGATCCGGGACGAGCAAACAATGAGCAGTTCTTC	CATSRDPGRANNEQFF
13	TRBJ1-1	-	TRBV7-2	-	TGTGCCGGCAGAAACAGGGTTAACACTGAAGCTTTCTTT	CAGRNRVNTEAFF
17	TRBJ1-1	few	TRBV6-2/TRBV6-3	TRBD1	TGTGCCAGCAGCCCCGGGACAGGGTTTCGCGTTGACACTGAAGCTTTCTTT	CASSPGTGFRVDTEAFF
17	TRBJ2-6	-	TRBV7-9	TRBD1	TGTGCCAGCAGCTTAACAGGGGCGTTCTCTGGGGCCAACGTCCTGACTTTC	CASSLTGAFSGANVLTF
14	TRBJ2-2	-	TRBV19	-	TGTGCCAGTAGCCGGGGTCCGCTCGCCGGGGAGCTGTTTTTT	CASSRGPLAGELFF
15	TRBJ2-7	many	TRBV5-1	-	TGCGCCAGCAGCCCAACCGGGACACTGACCTACGAGCAGTACTTC	CASSPTGTLTYEQYF
14	TRBJ2-7	-	TRBV10-3	-	TGTGCCATCAGCCCCCGGGACTTCTCCTACGAGCAGTACTTC	CAISPRDFSYEQYF
15	TRBJ1-6	-	TRBV5-1	-	TGCGCCAGCAGCCAGACCGGGGAAGATAATTCACCCCTCCACTTT	CASSQTGEDNSPLHF
12	TRBJ2-7	-	TRBV20-1	TRBD1	TGCAGTGCTACCCGACAGGGAAACGAGCAGTACTTC	CSATRQGNEQYF
14	TRBJ2-5	few	TRBV20-1	-	TGCAGTGCCCCCCGGGACGCCGGGCGGGAGACCCAGTACTTC	CSAPRDAGRETQYF
12	TRBJ1-1	-	TRBV7-9	TRBD1	TGTGCCAGCACCGGGACAGCTTCGGTAGCTTTCTTT	CASTGTASVAFF
15	TRBJ1-2	-	TRBV20-1	TRBD1	TGCAGTGCTAGACGCCAGGGGGTTAGAAACTATGGCTACACCTTC	CSARRQGVRNYGYTF
15	TRBJ2-4	-	TRBV15	-	TGTGCCACCCCTCGAAGGGGTCTTCAAAAAAACATTCAGTACTTC	CATPRRGLQKNIQYF
15	TRBJ2-7	few	TRBV9	TRBD1	TGTGCCAGCAGCGTAGACAGGGGGCGTATCCACGAGCAGTACTTC	CASSVDRGRIHEQYF
15	TRBJ2-7	few	TRBV7-8	TRBD1	TGTGCCAGCAGCTTGACAGGGACCTTCTCCTACGAGCAGTACTTC	CASSLTGTFSYEQYF
18	TRBJ1-3	few	TRBV6-5	-	TGTGCCAGCAGTCACGGACTCGACAGCTACAGCTCTGGAAACACCATATATTTT	CASSHGLDSYSSGNTIYF
17	TRBJ2-2	-	TRBV7-9	-	TGTGCCAGCAGCCCTCCGGCCGGGACTCAGAACACCGGGGAGCTGTTTTTT	CASSPPAGTQNTGELFF
16	TRBJ2-3	-	TRBV5-1	-	TGCGCCAGCAGCTTGGCTCGGGGTGGCTACACAGATACGCAGTATTTT	CASSLARGGYTDTQYF
17	TRBJ2-1	-	TRBV28	-	TGTGCCAGCAGTTTCTCGTATGGGGGGACAGAATACAATGAGCAGTTCTTC	CASSFSYGGTEYNEQFF
17	TRBJ1-6	-	TRBV6-5	-	TGTGCCAGCAGTTACTCGTCCGGGGAATTCTATAATTCACCCCTCCACTTT	CASSYSSGEFYNSPLHF
14	TRBJ2-3	few	TRBV10-3	TRBD2	TGTGCCATCAGTCCTAGCGGGGGCACAGATACGCAGTATTTT	CAISPSGGTDTQYF
15	TRBJ1-1	few	TRBV20-1	-	TGCAGTGCTAGTTTAGTCGGAGCCATGAACACTGAAGCTTTCTTT	CSASLVGAMNTEAFF
13	TRBJ2-7	-	TRBV29-1	-	TGTAGCGTTTGGCCGGCTGAGGGCCACGAGCAGTACTTC	CSVWPAEGHEQYF
16	TRBJ2-3	once	TRBV4-1	TRBD2	TGCGCCAGCAGCCGGATACTAGCGGGGGCCACAGATACGCAGTATTTT	CASSRILAGATDTQYF
16	TRBJ1-5	few	TRBV5-5	-	TGTGCCAGCAGCTTGGAGTATCAATATAGCAATCAGCCCCAGCATTTT	CASSLEYQYSNQPQHF
13	TRBJ2-7	few	TRBV12-3/TRBV12-4	-	TGTGCCAGCAGTTTAATCTCCTTCTACGAGCAGTACTTC	CASSLISFYEQYF
16	TRBJ2-7	-	TRBV7-6	TRBD1	TGTGCCAGCAGCTCTCAGGGGGCGATCGCCTACAATGAGCAGTACTTC	CASSSQGAIAYNEQYF
15	TRBJ1-1	-	TRBV5-1	TRBD1	TGCGCCAGCAGCGTTACCGGGACAGGGAACACTGAAGCTTTCTTT	CASSVTGTGNTEAFF
11	TRBJ2-1	few	TRBV28	-	TGTGCCAGCAGTTTGCAGGATGTGCAGTTCTTC	CASSLQDVQFF
15	TRBJ1-4	many	TRBV12-3/TRBV12-4	TRBD1	TGTGCCAGCAGTCCCGGACAGGGGGCGCATGAAAAACTGTTTTTT	CASSPGQGAHEKLFF
18	TRBJ1-2	-	TRBV7-9	-	TGCGCCAGCAGCTTATATGGTAGGAGAGTCCCGGCGGACTATGGCTACACCTTC	CASSLYGRRVPADYGYTF
12	TRBJ2-5	few	TRBV12-3/TRBV12-4	-	TGTGCCAGCAGTTTACAGGCACGGGAGCAGTACTTC	CASSLQAREQYF
13	TRBJ1-5	many	TRBV10-3	-	TGTGCCACCCGGCTAGAGGGCGGTCAGCCCCAGCATTTT	CATRLEGGQPQHF
14	TRBJ1-1	many	TRBV5-1	-	TGCGCCAGCACCACCTCGGGGGGTTACACTGAAGCTTTCTTT	CASTTSGGYTEAFF
14	TRBJ2-5	-	TRBV3-1	TRBD2	TGTGCCAGCACCCTAGCGGGGGCGGAAGAGACCCAGTACTTC	CASTLAGAEETQYF
14	TRBJ1-6	-	TRBV12-3/TRBV12-4	TRBD1	TGTGCCAGCACCTTGGGGGACAGGGTTTCACCCCTCCACTTT	CASTLGDRVSPLHF
13	TRBJ1-1	many	TRBV5-1	-	TGCGCCAGCAGCTTGGGGCCCTCAGGGGAAGCTTTCTTT	CASSLGPSGEAFF
14	TRBJ1-5	-	TRBV29-1	-	TGCAGCGTTGAGAGGGAGGAGGAGAATCAGCCCCAGCATTTT	CSVEREEENQPQHF
16	TRBJ2-1	-	TRBV4-2	TRBD2	TGTGCCAGCAGCCAAGTCTCTACGGGGGGTTACAATGAGCAGTTCTTC	CASSQVSTGGYNEQFF